Shown below are 9 T cell receptor beta chains from a single sample sequenced in a study of T-cell memory formation after mild COVID-19. One entry per CDR3 protein, called by TCRdb with MiXCR from the 5' RACE reads. The sample holds 250,000 to 400,000 distinct CDR3 sequences, 14% seen once. Material: PBMCs or a T cell subset sorted from them (not recorded which). The receptor set was obtained from a man in his late teens or twenties who had mild COVID-19 (a few samples of this study predate the infection). Cell type and time point are not known.

This chain joins TRBV7-6 and TRBJ2-5; 9 nucleotides align to TRBD2. J was trimmed by 0 bases and V by 1 base; bases with no gene match: 6. This CDR3 has 17 residues. CDR1 SGHVS and CDR2 FNYEAQ come from the germline V gene. In DNA, the CDR3 is TGTGCCAGCAGCTTAGGCAAGCTAGCGGGGAACCAAGAGACCCAGTACTTC. Translation gives CASSLGKLAGNQETQYF.

J is TRBJ1-5 and V is TRBV11-2; 11 bases line up with TRBD1. V lost 5 bases and J lost 2; bases outside the gene matches: 5. This CDR3 is built from 16 residues. Germline values: CDR1 SGHAT, CDR2 FQNNGV. The CDR3 DNA is TGTGCCAGCAGCGGGGGGACAGGGGGTGGCAATCAGCCCCAGCATTTT. It translates to CASSGGTGGGNQPQHF.

The V call is TRBV7-8, the J call TRBJ2-4, with 7 bases lining up with TRBD1. The CDR3 loop spans 13 amino acids. Germline V gene data show CDR1 as SGHVS and CDR2 as FQNEAQ. Losses at the gene ends were 5 bases for V and 13 bases for J; bases not matched to a gene: 11. The DNA of the CDR3 is TGTGCCAGCAGCCCGACCACTGACAGGGTCCAGTACTTC. Amino acid sequence: CASSPTTDRVQYF.

The genes are TRBV12-5 and TRBJ2-7; the D call may be TRBD1 or TRBD2 (7 bases each). V gave up 1 base and J gave up 4 bases, with 14 bases separating them. CDR1 is LGHNT and CDR2 is FRNRAP in the germline V gene. The CDR3 has 15 amino acids. In DNA form, the CDR3 reads TGTGCTAGTGGTTTGGCCGCAGGGGGGGGATACGAGCAGTACTTC. It codes for CASGLAAGGGYEQYF.

This clonotype has just a few counts. The CDR3, as DNA: TGCGCCAGCAGCTTGGATGGGTACTCTGGGGCCAACGTCCTGACTTTC. Translating gives CASSLDGYSGANVLTF. The chain couples TRBV5-1 to TRBJ2-6; D is uncertain. Germline-derived CDR1 and CDR2 are SGHRS and YFSETQ. Between the trimmed V and J ends, which lost 0 bases and 0 bases, there was a span of 7 bases. The CDR3 totals 16 residues.

The J gene is TRBJ2-1, the V gene TRBV5-1; D uncertain. CDR3 length: 14 residues. Trimming stripped 1 base from V and 6 bases from J, with 11 bases between. Germline V CDR1 and CDR2: SGHRS, YFSETQ. CDR3 residues: CASSLSRQANEQFF. The CDR3 DNA sequence: TGCGCCAGCAGCTTGAGTCGTCAGGCCAATGAGCAGTTCTTC.

This clonotype appeared a few times. This sequence joins TRBV5-1 and TRBJ1-1, with 7 nucleotides matching TRBD1. Trimming cost V 4 bases and J 1 base; bases outside gene matches: 10. The CDR3 has 16 amino acids. Per germline, CDR1 SGHRS and CDR2 YFSETQ. CDR3 in amino acids: CASSPLGQRENTEAFF. CDR3 nucleotides: TGCGCCAGCAGCCCCCTGGGACAGAGGGAGAACACTGAAGCTTTCTTT.

This chain joins TRBV7-3 and TRBJ2-3; D may match TRBD1 or TRBD2 (6 bases each). Trimming removed 3 bases from V and 0 bases from J, with 10 bases in between. CDR3 length equals 15 residues. CDR1 and CDR2 (germline): SGHTA, FQGTGA. The CDR3 DNA is TGTGCCAGCAGCTTTACGGGGGCTAGCACAGATACGCAGTATTTT. It codes for CASSFTGASTDTQYF. The full variable domain, completed using reference TRBV7-3 and TRBJ2-3, is GAGVSQTPSNKVTEKGKYVELRCDPISGHTALYWYRQSLGQGPEFLIYFQGTGAADDSGLPNDRFFAVRPEGSVSTLKIQRTERGDSAVYLCASSFTGASTDTQYFGPGTRLTVL.

This clonotype appeared a few times. The CDR3 DNA reads TGTGCCACCAGGGGGTGGAACGAGCAGTACGTC. Protein: CATRGWNEQYV. This sequence joins TRBV24-1 and TRBJ2-7; D is ambiguous. V lost 7 bases and J lost 5, with 8 bases in between. The V gene's germline CDR1 is KGHDR and CDR2 SFDVKD. CDR3 length: 11 residues.